The rows below give T cell receptor beta chains drawn from one sample of a study of blood T cells in healthy people across ages. TCRdb ran MiXCR on the 5' RACE reads and lists one entry per CDR3 protein. This sample has about 930,000 distinct CDR3 sequences; under 35% occur once, and the top ten carry roughly 10%. The same specimen was also included in a second study, on T cells of mothers and their children.

What was sequenced was blood. These TCRs come from a woman aged 40 to 50 in good health. The CDR3 runs from the conserved cysteine through the conserved F or W. Each record gives: clone size, V gene, J gene, D gene, CDR3 DNA, CDR3 protein. A D gene is named only where the DNA matches it firmly. Where a row states a size, it is once, few, many or the class of an expanded clone; other rows omit it.

.	TRBV6-4	TRBJ2-2	.	TGTGCCAGCAGTGACTCGGGTTACACCGGGGAGCTGTTTTTT	CASSDSGYTGELFF
many	TRBV7-9	TRBJ2-5	.	TGTGCCAGCAGCTTAGGGGTCAGACAAGAGACCCAGTACTTC	CASSLGVRQETQYF
.	TRBV7-8	TRBJ1-1	.	TGTGCCAGCAGACCATCGGACCTGAACACTGAAGCTTTCTTT	CASRPSDLNTEAFF
many	TRBV10-3	TRBJ2-1	TRBD2	TGTGCCATCAGTGCTCAGACTAGCGGGGTTTACAATGAGCAGTTCTTC	CAISAQTSGVYNEQFF
many	TRBV6-1	TRBJ1-6	.	TGTGCCAGCAGTGCAGGGCCCTATAATTCACCCCTCCACTTT	CASSAGPYNSPLHF
few	TRBV12-3/TRBV12-4	TRBJ2-5	.	TGTGCCAGCAGTGCCCGGGACCAAGAGACCCAGTACTTC	CASSARDQETQYF
few	TRBV28	TRBJ2-5	.	TGTGCCAGCAGTACCCTCGTAGAGACCCAGTACTTC	CASSTLVETQYF
many	TRBV28	TRBJ2-4	.	TGTGCCAGCAGTCCCCGAGTCACGCTAGCCAAAAACATTCAGTACTTC	CASSPRVTLAKNIQYF
.	TRBV5-6	TRBJ2-4	TRBD1	TGTGCCAGCAGCTCCTACGGGGACAGCCAGGGAAACATTCAGTACTTC	CASSSYGDSQGNIQYF
.	TRBV13	TRBJ2-4	TRBD1	TGTGCCAGCAGCGTAAGCCGGGACAGCCTAGCCAAAAACATTCAGTACTTC	CASSVSRDSLAKNIQYF
many	TRBV2	TRBJ2-6	.	TGTGCCAGCAGTGGAACAACAGGGCCCGGGGCCAACGTCCTGACTTTC	CASSGTTGPGANVLTF
.	TRBV9	TRBJ2-3	.	TGTGCCAGCAGCGTAAGTGGTGGAGACTTACCAGATACGCAGTATTTT	CASSVSGGDLPDTQYF
few	TRBV5-1	TRBJ2-3	.	TGCGCCAGCAGCCGACAGAGGTCTGAAGCAGATACGCAGTATTTT	CASSRQRSEADTQYF
many	TRBV3-1	TRBJ2-5	.	TGTGCCAGCAGCCAAGATTCAGGATATCAAGAGACCCAGTACTTC	CASSQDSGYQETQYF
.	TRBV12-3/TRBV12-4	TRBJ2-1	.	TGTGCCAGCAGTGCCCCCCGGGGGTACAATGAGCAGTTCTTC	CASSAPRGYNEQFF
.	TRBV2	TRBJ2-3	TRBD2	TGTGCCAGCAGTGAAGACCGGGGGGGGCCAGATACGCAGTATTTT	CASSEDRGGPDTQYF
.	TRBV5-6	TRBJ2-2	TRBD1	TGTGCCAGCAGTTCACGAAGCTATGGGACAGGGGGATTTCAAACCGGGGAGCTGTTTTTT	CASSSRSYGTGGFQTGELFF
.	TRBV27	TRBJ2-7	.	TGTGTCAGCAGTTTCCGTGAGTCCTACGAGCAGTACTTC	CVSSFRESYEQYF